Detailed here is one T cell receptor (beta chain). Antigen: not known. Clones were sequenced by immunoSEQ multiplex PCR, and TCRdb holds only the in-frame ones, with some missing. The table includes about 97,000 clones, 70% to 90% detected once. This sample stems from a study of OX40 agonist ivuxolimab in advanced cancers. Study context: Ivuxolimab, an antibody that agonizes OX40 (CD134), was administered to the patients. Overall study results and limits: At 0.1 to 3.0 mg/kg and by week 6, CD4+ and CD8+ T cells in the blood had expanded clonally.

Germline values: CDR1 SGDLS, CDR2 YYNGEE. Trimming cost V 7 bases and J 1 base; bases outside gene matches: 4. The CDR3 covers 14 residues. The sequences come from CD4+ or CD8+ T cells sorted from blood, collected in a trial of the OX40 agonist ivuxolimab. This chain uses TRBV9 with TRBJ2-2, with TRBD1 matching 7 bases. The receptor was isolated from an adult with an advanced solid tumor such as melanoma, head and neck, liver or kidney cancer. The CDR3 loop reads CASRQGLNTGELFF. In nucleotides, the CDR3 is TGTGCCAGCCGACAGGGCTTGAACACCGGGGAGCTGTTTTTT. Full variable domain (outside the CDR3, taken from reference TRBV9 and TRBJ2-2): DSGVTQTPKHLITATGQRVTLRCSPRSGDLSVYWYQQSLDQGLQFLIQYYNGEERAKGNILERFSAQQFPDLHSELNLSSLELGDSALYFCASRQGLNTGELFFGEGSRLTVL.